The present entry profiles one T cell receptor beta chain with its context. The antigen remains undetermined. TCRdb's table, derived via immunoSEQ multiplex PCR, lists solely in-frame clones and lacks some. The sample comprises tens of thousands of clones, around 92% of which are singletons, and 2% to 2.5% rests with the top ten. These data originate in a study of a mutant IDH1 vaccine in newly diagnosed glioma. For the study at large: Patients were started on vaccination 4-6 weeks after radiotherapy alone, or with temozolomide cycles. Standard pretreatment was either radiotherapy, temozolomide, or, for most, radiochemotherapy with temozolomide.

Time point of the sample: week 35, safety follow-up. Every vaccine dose comprised 300 ug of mutant IDH1 20-mer peptide plus topical imiquimod. Trimming removed 1 base at V and 3 bases at J, with 10 bases between. The CDR3 runs 15 residues. Per germline, CDR1 LNHDA and CDR2 SQIVND (reference sequence). Sequenced here: PBMCs, sampled from a glioma patient whose treatment included an IDH1 peptide vaccine. The chain joins TRBV19 to TRBJ1-5; D not resolved. The sequence was obtained from a man aged 50-60 years with glioma. CDR3 in amino acids: CASSIVLQSNQPQHF. As DNA, the CDR3 is TGTGCCAGTAGTATAGTACTACAGTCCAATCAGCCCCAGCATTTT.